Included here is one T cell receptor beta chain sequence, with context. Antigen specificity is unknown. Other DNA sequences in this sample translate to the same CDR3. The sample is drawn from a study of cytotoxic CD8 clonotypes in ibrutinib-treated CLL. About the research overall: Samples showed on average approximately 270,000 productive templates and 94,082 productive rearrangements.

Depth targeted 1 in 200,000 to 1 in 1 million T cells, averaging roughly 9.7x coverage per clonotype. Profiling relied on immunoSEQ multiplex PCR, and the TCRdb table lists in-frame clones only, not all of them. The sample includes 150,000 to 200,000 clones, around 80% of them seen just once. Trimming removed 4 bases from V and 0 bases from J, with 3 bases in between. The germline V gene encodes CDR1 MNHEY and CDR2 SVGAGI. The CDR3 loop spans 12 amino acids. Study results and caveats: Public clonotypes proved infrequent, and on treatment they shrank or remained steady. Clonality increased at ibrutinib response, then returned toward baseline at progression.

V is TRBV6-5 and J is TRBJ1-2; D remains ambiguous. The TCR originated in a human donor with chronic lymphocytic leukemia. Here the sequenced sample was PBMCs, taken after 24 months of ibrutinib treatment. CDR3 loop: CASSSPNYGYTF. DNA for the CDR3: TGTGCCAGCAGTTCACCTAACTATGGCTACACCTTC.